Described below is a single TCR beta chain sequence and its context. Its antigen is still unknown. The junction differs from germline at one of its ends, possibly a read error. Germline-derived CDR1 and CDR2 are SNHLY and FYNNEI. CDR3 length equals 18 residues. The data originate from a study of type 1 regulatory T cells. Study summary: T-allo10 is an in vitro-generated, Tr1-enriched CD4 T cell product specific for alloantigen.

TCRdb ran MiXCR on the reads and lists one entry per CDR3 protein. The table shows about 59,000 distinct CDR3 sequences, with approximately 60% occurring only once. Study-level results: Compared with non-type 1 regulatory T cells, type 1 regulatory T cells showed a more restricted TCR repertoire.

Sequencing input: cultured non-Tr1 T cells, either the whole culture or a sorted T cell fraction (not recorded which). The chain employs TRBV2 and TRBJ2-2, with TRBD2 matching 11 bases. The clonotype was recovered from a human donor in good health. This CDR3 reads CASSEVRIAGGQTGELFF. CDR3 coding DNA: TGTGCCAGTAGTGAAGTGAGAATAGCGGGAGGGCAAACCGGGGAGCTGTTTTTT.